This T cell receptor (beta chain) came from a study of blood T cell repertoires in COVID-19. Only in-frame clones appear in the TCRdb table, and some are missing; sequencing was by immunoSEQ multiplex PCR. The table lists about 240,000 clones, 75% to 85% of them singletons. This clone came up a few times. At the DNA level, this CDR3 is encoded by other sequences in the same sample as well. The sequenced material came from peripheral blood. The clonotype was recovered from a woman aged 65 to 85 with acute or convalescent COVID-19.

The CDR3 nucleotides are TGCGCCAGCAGCCAGGATTGGACAGGGAGCTCCTACGAGCAGTACTTC. Amino acid sequence: CASSQDWTGSSYEQYF. The V call is TRBV4-3, the J call TRBJ2-7, with 8 bases fitting TRBD1. CDR3 length equals 16 residues. Germline trimming cut 3 bases from V and 0 bases from J; bases unmatched to any gene: 7. Germline-derived CDR1 and CDR2 are LGHNA and YSLEER.